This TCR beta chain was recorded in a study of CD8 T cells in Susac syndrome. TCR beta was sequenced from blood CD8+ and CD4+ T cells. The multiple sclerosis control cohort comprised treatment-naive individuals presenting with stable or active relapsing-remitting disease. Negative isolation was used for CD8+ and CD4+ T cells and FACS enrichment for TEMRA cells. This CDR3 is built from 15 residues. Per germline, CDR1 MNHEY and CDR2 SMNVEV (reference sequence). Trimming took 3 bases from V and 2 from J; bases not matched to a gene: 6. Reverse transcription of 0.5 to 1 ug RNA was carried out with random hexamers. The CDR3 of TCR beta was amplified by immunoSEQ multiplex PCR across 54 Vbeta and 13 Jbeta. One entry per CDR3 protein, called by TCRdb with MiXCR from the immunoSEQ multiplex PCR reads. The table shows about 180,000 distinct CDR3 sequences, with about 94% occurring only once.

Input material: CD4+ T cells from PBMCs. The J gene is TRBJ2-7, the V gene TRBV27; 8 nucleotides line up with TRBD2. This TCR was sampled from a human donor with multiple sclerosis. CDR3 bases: TGTGCCAGCAGTTTGGCTAGCGGGCCGACCTACGAGCAGTACTTC. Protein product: CASSLASGPTYEQYF.